Presented here are 27 T cell receptor beta chains from one specimen sequenced in a study of T cells after yellow fever vaccination. TCRdb independently ran MiXCR on the 5' RACE reads; one entry per CDR3 protein. In the table there are about 300,000 distinct CDR3 sequences, roughly 7% of which are singletons. This material consisted of PBMCs, taken approximately 47 days after the first yellow fever vaccination. These receptors were collected from a man aged 18 to 35 who received the YFV17D yellow fever vaccine.

There are many counts of this clonotype. J is TRBJ1-3 and V is TRBV9; unclear D gene. The length of the CDR3 is 13 residues. Trimming took off 4 bases at V and 0 bases at J, with 5 bases between the two ends. The germline gives CDR1 SGDLS, CDR2 YYNGEE. The CDR3 region has the DNA TGTGCCAGCAGCCCGCCCTCTGGAAACACCATATATTTT. This translates into CASSPPSGNTIYF.

This clonotype was seen at least ten times. For the CDR3, the DNA is TGCGCCAGCAGCTTCGGCGGGGGGGCCCACAATGAGCAGTTCTTC. Encoded protein: CASSFGGGAHNEQFF. The chain recombines TRBV5-1 with TRBJ2-1; 9 nucleotides agree with TRBD2. Trimming cost V 2 bases and J 5 bases; bases outside gene matches: 5. CDR1 SGHRS and CDR2 YFSETQ come from the germline V gene. The CDR3 is 15 residues long.

CDR3 sequence (DNA): TGTGCCTGGAGCAAAGGGGCGGAGGGCCCGGAGGGCTACACCTTC. This sequence encodes CAWSKGAEGPEGYTF. V and J are TRBV30 and TRBJ1-2; TRBD1 might be the D (5 bases). From germline, CDR1 is GTSNPN and CDR2 SVGIG (reference sequence). Trimming took off 3 bases at V and 8 bases at J, with 22 bases between the two ends. CDR3 length: 15 residues.

The chain has TRBV6-4 and TRBJ2-3; tentative D call: TRBD2 (7 bases). The CDR3 has 15 residues. The germline V gene encodes CDR1 MRHNA and CDR2 SNTAGT. V was cut by 0 bases and J by 5 bases, with 12 bases left in between. In DNA form, the CDR3 reads TGTGCCAGCAGTGACTCGGGGGGGGGCGGAGATACGCAGTATTTT. This encodes CASSDSGGGGDTQYF.

This clonotype was found a few times. The rearrangement uses TRBV7-8 and TRBJ2-3; 11 bases agree with TRBD2. V trimming: 6 bases; J trimming: 2 bases; junction bases outside the gene matches: 7. This CDR3 region has 16 residues. CDR1 and CDR2 from the germline V gene are SGHVS and FQNEAQ. CDR3 sequence reads: CASRPGLAGPTDTQYF. For the CDR3, the DNA is TGTGCCAGCAGACCTGGACTAGCGGGCCCCACAGATACGCAGTATTTT.

The chain carries TRBV19 and TRBJ2-1; 7 bases fit TRBD2. V was pared by 6 bases and J by 9 bases, with 14 bases of the junction left unmatched. Germline V gene sequence: CDR1 LNHDA, CDR2 SQIVND (reference sequence). There are 15 residues in the CDR3. The CDR3 sequence is CASSRGAGYSGEQFF. CDR3 bases: TGTGCCAGTAGCCGAGGAGCGGGGTATTCAGGTGAGCAGTTCTTC.

This clonotype was recorded a few times. The chain is built from TRBV5-1 and TRBJ2-2; tentatively, D is TRBD2 (5 bases). From germline, CDR1 is SGHRS and CDR2 YFSETQ. Trimming took off 1 base at V and 1 base at J, with 17 bases between the two ends. The CDR3 is 18 amino acids. CDR3 DNA: TGCGCCAGCAGCTTGTGGGTGAGGGCGGATTGGAACACCGGGGAGCTGTTTTTT. Translation gives CASSLWVRADWNTGELFF. Supplemented by reference TRBV5-1 and TRBJ2-2, the full variable domain reads KAGVTQTPRYLIKTRGQQVTLSCSPISGHRSVSWYQQTPGQGLQFLFEYFSETQRNKGNFPGRFSGRQFSNSRSEMNVSTLELGDSALYLCASSLWVRADWNTGELFFGEGSRLTVL.

This clonotype was seen at least ten times. This chain connects TRBV7-2 to TRBJ2-4; TRBD2 matches at 12 bases. This CDR3 region has 17 residues. The germline CDR1 and CDR2 sequences are SGHTA and FQGNSA. The V and J ends lost 5 bases and 9 bases, in that order; junction bases with no gene match: 14. In DNA, the CDR3 is TGTGCCAGCAGCGCCAGAAGGAGACTAGCGGGGGAAGGCATTCAGTACTTC. Amino acid sequence: CASSARRRLAGEGIQYF.

The sample holds many counts of this clonotype. The genes are TRBV7-9 and TRBJ2-5, with D possibly matching TRBD2 (5 bases). This CDR3 region has 12 residues. Germline CDR1 SEHNR, CDR2 FQNEAQ (reference sequence). The germline V and J ends were trimmed by 3 bases and 5 bases, with 7 bases remaining between them. The CDR3 loop is CASSFPGETQYF. In DNA form, the CDR3 reads TGTGCCAGCAGCTTCCCGGGGGAGACCCAGTACTTC.

This clonotype showed up many times. The chain carries TRBV6-1 and TRBJ2-3; possibly TRBD2 for D (6 bases). The germline V and J ends were trimmed by 7 bases and 0 bases, with 8 bases remaining between them. Looked up from germline, CDR1 is MNHNS and CDR2 is SASEGT. The CDR3 extends over 13 amino acids. The CDR3 spells CASIAGSTDTQYF. In DNA form, the CDR3 reads TGTGCCAGCATTGCGGGGAGCACAGATACGCAGTATTTT.

V and J are TRBV3-1 and TRBJ2-7; the D gene is possibly TRBD1 (5 bases). The germline V gene has CDR1 LGHDT and CDR2 YNNKEL (reference sequence). CDR3 length equals 15 residues. The ends were cut back, 0 bases at V and 3 bases at J, with 12 bases in the middle. The CDR3 DNA reads as TGTGCCAGCAGCCAAGATTCGGGCAGGGACTACGAGCAGTACTTC. Residues: CASSQDSGRDYEQYF.

This sequence joins TRBV5-6 and TRBJ2-1; 7 positions match TRBD1. The germline V gene has CDR1 SGHDT and CDR2 YYEEEE. CDR3 size: 12 residues. J gave up 6 bases and V 4 bases, and 1 base lay outside the gene matches. As DNA, the CDR3 is TGTGCCAGCAGCGGGGACAGCAATGAGCAGTTCTTC. Amino acids: CASSGDSNEQFF.

This clonotype has at least ten counts. The rearrangement uses TRBV28 and TRBJ2-7; the match to TRBD1 covers 10 bases. In germline, CDR1 is MDHEN, CDR2 SYDVKM. V shed 3 bases, J shed 5 bases, and the junction held 10 bases outside the gene matches. This CDR3 has 16 residues. CDR3 sequence (DNA): TGTGCCAGCAGTTTCCCCTGGGGACAGGGGTCTAACGAGCAGTACTTC. Translating it yields CASSFPWGQGSNEQYF.

This clonotype was seen at least ten times. V gene TRBV10-3 combines with J gene TRBJ2-5; TRBD2 aligns across 10 bases. Trimming at V came to 2 bases and at J to 1 base, leaving 13 bases not matched to a gene. This CDR3 has 19 residues. Germline assignment: CDR1 ENHRY and CDR2 SYGVKD. DNA for the CDR3: TGTGCCATCAGTGAGCCCCCCGGGCTAGCGGGGGTGTCCCAAGAGACCCAGTACTTC. Translated, it gives CAISEPPGLAGVSQETQYF.

This clonotype was detected ten times or more. The junction shows a germline mismatch at one end, possibly a read error. The rearrangement links TRBV7-7 to TRBJ2-3; D gene ambiguous. From germline, CDR1 is SSHAT and CDR2 FNYEAQ (reference sequence). This CDR3 is 14 amino acids long. The CDR3 DNA is TGTGCTAGCAGCCTAGACCTACAAGTTGATACGCAGTATTTT. It is translated as CASSLDLQVDTQYF.

This clonotype appeared a few times. J is TRBJ2-7 and V is TRBV6-2 or TRBV6-3; D not certain. Germline V gene lookup returns CDR1 MNHEY and CDR2 SVGEGT. The CDR3 spans 14 residues. Trimming took off 8 bases at V and 4 bases at J, with 18 bases between the two ends. Here the CDR3 reads CASEEYRGSYEQYF. The CDR3 DNA follows: TGTGCCAGCGAAGAGTACAGAGGATCATACGAGCAGTACTTC.

This clonotype has at least ten counts. CDR3 residues: CATTQGFEAFF. CDR3 DNA sequence: TGTGCCACCACTCAGGGGTTTGAAGCTTTCTTT. The chain recombines TRBV6-5 with TRBJ1-1; D perhaps matches TRBD1 (6 bases). The germline V gene encodes CDR1 MNHEY and CDR2 SVGAGI. V lost 10 bases to trimming and J lost 7 bases, with 13 bases between them. This CDR3 is 11 amino acids long.

The V gene is TRBV7-2, the J gene TRBJ1-4; maybe TRBD1 (5 bases). This CDR3 has 14 amino acids. V was cut by 2 bases and J by 6 bases, with 10 bases left in between. Germline CDR1 reads SGHTA; CDR2 reads FQGNSA. CDR3 region: CASSLSGEHEKLFF. The CDR3, as DNA: TGTGCCAGCAGCTTATCGGGGGAACATGAAAAACTGTTTTTT.

The chain joins TRBV15 to TRBJ1-5; 8 bases line up with TRBD1. This CDR3 has 18 residues. From germline, CDR1 is LNHNV and CDR2 YYDKDF (reference sequence). With V trimmed by 2 bases and J by 2 bases, 11 bases remained unmatched. The CDR3 nucleotides read TGTGCCACCAGCAGAAGCCAGGGGGCCGGTATGGGCAATCAGCCCCAGCATTTT. Protein sequence: CATSRSQGAGMGNQPQHF.

This clonotype was counted a few times. The chain recombines TRBV30 with TRBJ1-1, with D hard to call. V lost 0 bases and J lost 9, with 8 bases in between. The germline V gene encodes CDR1 GTSNPN and CDR2 SVGIG (reference sequence). This CDR3 spans 11 amino acids. CDR3 residues: CAWSVLEKAFF. CDR3 DNA sequence: TGTGCCTGGAGTGTACTGGAAAAAGCTTTCTTT.

Regarding this clonotype: A read error may produce the germline difference seen at one junction end. The chain employs TRBV7-7 and TRBJ2-5; a possible D gene is TRBD1 (5 bases). CDR3 length equals 13 residues. In germline, CDR1 is SSHAT, CDR2 FNYEAQ (reference sequence). CDR3 nucleotide sequence: TGTGCTAGCAGCTTAGGACAAGTGGAGACCCAGTACTTC. Translating it yields CASSLGQVETQYF.

This clonotype was recorded a few times. The rearrangement uses TRBV19 and TRBJ2-3; 8 nucleotides match TRBD1. With 10 bases clipped from V and 4 bases from J, the junction kept 7 bases outside the gene matches. The CDR3 has 13 amino acids. Germline CDR1 reads LNHDA; CDR2 reads SQIVND (reference sequence). Here the CDR3 DNA reads TGTGCCACCAAGGAACAGGGGGCAGATACGCAGTATTTT. Residues: CATKEQGADTQYF.

V usage is TRBV29-1 and J usage is TRBJ2-3; D perhaps matches TRBD1 (6 bases). There are 14 residues in the CDR3. Trimming removed 6 bases from V and 6 bases from J, with 19 bases in between. Looked up from germline, CDR1 is SQVTM and CDR2 is ANQGSEA. Written as DNA, the CDR3 is TGCAGCGTAGAACCACAGGGTCAAGAGGATACGCAGTATTTT. Its translation: CSVEPQGQEDTQYF.

There are a few counts of this clonotype. The rearrangement uses TRBV5-1 and TRBJ1-6; weak D call: TRBD1 (5 bases). Trimming left V 2 bases short and J 7 bases short, with 19 bases between. The CDR3 sequence is 17 residues long. The germline CDR1 and CDR2 sequences are SGHRS and YFSETQ. Written as DNA, the CDR3 is TGCGCCAGCAGCTTATTCCTTGGGCAGGGCCGGAATTCACCCCTCCACTTT. This codes for CASSLFLGQGRNSPLHF.

This clonotype was seen a handful of times. This chain joins TRBV7-2 and TRBJ1-5; D is possibly TRBD1 (5 bases). The V and J ends lost 1 base and 3 bases respectively, with 16 bases between them. The CDR3 covers 17 residues. In germline, CDR1 is SGHTA, CDR2 FQGNSA. The DNA of the CDR3 is TGTGCCAGCAGCTTAGTAGGTTGGGGGAATGCCAATCAGCCCCAGCATTTT. Its translation: CASSLVGWGNANQPQHF. The variable domain in full, with the rest retrieved from reference TRBV7-2 and TRBJ1-5, is GAGVSQSPSNKVTEKGKDVELRCDPISGHTALYWYRQSLGQGLEFLIYFQGNSAPDKSGLPSDRFSAERTGGSVSTLTIQRTQQEDSAVYLCASSLVGWGNANQPQHFGDGTRLSIL.

This clonotype has a handful of counts. This chain joins TRBV29-1 and TRBJ2-5; 8 nucleotides line up with TRBD1. Losses at the gene ends were 3 bases for V and 1 base for J; bases not matched to a gene: 1. Germline V lookup: CDR1 SQVTM, CDR2 ANQGSEA. This CDR3 has 13 amino acids. CDR3 in amino acids: CSVDQGAQETQYF. In nucleotides, the CDR3 is TGCAGCGTTGACCAGGGGGCCCAAGAGACCCAGTACTTC.

This clonotype was seen at least ten times. The chain couples TRBV7-6 to TRBJ2-3, with 10 bases that match TRBD1. Looked up from germline, CDR1 is SGHVS and CDR2 is FNYEAQ. This CDR3 is 16 amino acids long. V lost 0 bases to trimming and J lost 2 bases; unmatched junction nucleotides: 2. The CDR3 here is CASSLAGTGATDTQYF. The CDR3 DNA reads as TGTGCCAGCAGCTTAGCGGGGACAGGGGCCACAGATACGCAGTATTTT.